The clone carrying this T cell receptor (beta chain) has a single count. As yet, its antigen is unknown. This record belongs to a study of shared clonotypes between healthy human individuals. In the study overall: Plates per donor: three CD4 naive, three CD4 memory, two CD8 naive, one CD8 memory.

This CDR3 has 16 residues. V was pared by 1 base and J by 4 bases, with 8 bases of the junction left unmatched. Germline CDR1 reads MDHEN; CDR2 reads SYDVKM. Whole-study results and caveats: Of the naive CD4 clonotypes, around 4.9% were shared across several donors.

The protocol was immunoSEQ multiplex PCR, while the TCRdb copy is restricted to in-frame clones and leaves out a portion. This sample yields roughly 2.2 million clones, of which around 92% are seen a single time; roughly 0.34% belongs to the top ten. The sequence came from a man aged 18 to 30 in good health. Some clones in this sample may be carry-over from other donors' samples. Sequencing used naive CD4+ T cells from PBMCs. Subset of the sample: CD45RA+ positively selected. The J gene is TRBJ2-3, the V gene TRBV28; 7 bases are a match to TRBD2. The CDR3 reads CASSLFGGSEADTQYF. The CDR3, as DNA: TGTGCCAGCAGTTTATTTGGCGGGAGTGAGGCAGATACGCAGTATTTT.